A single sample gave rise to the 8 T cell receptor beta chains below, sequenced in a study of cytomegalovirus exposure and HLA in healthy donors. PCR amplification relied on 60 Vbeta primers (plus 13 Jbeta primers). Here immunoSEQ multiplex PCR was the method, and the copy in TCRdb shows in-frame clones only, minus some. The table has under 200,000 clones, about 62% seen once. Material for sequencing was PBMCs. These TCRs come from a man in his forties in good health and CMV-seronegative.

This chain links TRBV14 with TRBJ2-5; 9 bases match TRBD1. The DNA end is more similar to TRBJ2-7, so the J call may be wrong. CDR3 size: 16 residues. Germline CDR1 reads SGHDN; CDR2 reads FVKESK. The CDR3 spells CASSHDSTGGLNEQYF. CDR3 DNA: TGTGCCAGCAGCCACGACTCGACAGGGGGATTGAACGAGCAGTACTTC.

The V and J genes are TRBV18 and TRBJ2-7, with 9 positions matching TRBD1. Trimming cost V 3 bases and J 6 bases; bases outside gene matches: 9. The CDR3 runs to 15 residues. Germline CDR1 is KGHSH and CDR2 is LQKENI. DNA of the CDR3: TGTGCCAGCTCACCCCGGACAGGGGTAGAGGGCGAGCAGTACTTC. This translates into CASSPRTGVEGEQYF.

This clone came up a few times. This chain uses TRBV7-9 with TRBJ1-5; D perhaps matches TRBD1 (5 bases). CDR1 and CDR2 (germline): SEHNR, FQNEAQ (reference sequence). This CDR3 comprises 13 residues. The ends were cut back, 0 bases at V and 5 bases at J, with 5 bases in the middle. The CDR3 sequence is CASSLAGDQPQHF. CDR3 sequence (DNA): TGTGCCAGCAGCTTAGCAGGGGATCAGCCCCAGCATTTT.

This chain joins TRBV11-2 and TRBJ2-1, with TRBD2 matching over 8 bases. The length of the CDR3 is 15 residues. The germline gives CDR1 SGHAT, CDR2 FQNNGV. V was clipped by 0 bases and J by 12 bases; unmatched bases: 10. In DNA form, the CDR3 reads TGTGCCAGCAGCTTAGACGCGGCGGGAGGCGAGGGGCAGTTCTTC. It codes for CASSLDAAGGEGQFF.

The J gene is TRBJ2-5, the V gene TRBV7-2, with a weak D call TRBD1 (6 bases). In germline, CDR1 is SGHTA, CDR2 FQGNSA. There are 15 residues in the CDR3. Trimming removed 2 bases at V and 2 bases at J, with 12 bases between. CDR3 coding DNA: TGTGCCAGCAGCTTACCAGGGGCAGTTCAAGAGACCCAGTACTTC. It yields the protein CASSLPGAVQETQYF.

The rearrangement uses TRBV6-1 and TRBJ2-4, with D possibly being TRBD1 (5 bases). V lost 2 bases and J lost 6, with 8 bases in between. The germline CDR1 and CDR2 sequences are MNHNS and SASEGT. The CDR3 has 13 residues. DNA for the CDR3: TGTGCCAGCAGTGAAACCGACAGAAACATTCAGTACTTC. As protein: CASSETDRNIQYF.

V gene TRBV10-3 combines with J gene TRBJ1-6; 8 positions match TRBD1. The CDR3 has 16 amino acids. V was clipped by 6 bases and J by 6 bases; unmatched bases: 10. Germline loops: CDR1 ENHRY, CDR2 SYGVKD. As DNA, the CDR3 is TGTGCCATCAGGACGGACAGGGACGAACTTAATTCACCCCTCCACTTT. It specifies CAIRTDRDELNSPLHF.

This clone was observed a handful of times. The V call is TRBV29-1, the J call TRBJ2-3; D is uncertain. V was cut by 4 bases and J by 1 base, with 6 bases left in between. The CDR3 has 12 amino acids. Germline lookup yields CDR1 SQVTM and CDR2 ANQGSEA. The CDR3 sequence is CSVVRGTDTQYF. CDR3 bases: TGCAGCGTTGTCCGGGGCACAGATACGCAGTATTTT.